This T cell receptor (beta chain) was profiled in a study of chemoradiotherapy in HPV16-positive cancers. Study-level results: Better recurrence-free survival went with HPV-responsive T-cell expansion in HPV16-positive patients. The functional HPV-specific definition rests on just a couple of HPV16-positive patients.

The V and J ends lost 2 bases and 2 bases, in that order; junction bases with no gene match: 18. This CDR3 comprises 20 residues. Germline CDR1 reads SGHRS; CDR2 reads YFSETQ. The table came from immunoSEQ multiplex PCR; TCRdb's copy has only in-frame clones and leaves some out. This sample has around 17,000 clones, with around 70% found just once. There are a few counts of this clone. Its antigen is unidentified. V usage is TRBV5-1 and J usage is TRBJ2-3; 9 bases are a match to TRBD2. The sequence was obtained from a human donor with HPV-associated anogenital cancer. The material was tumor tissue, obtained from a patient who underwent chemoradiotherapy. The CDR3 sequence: CASSFGGPGASGKYTDTQYF. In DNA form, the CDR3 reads TGCGCCAGCAGCTTCGGGGGCCCTGGGGCTAGCGGGAAGTACACAGATACGCAGTATTTT.